This T cell receptor beta chain comes out of a study of Graves' ophthalmopathy and Graves' hyperthyroidism. Study observations and caveats: Blood shared most expanded thyroid clonotypes above 0.001 frequency.

Looked up from germline, CDR1 is DFQATT and CDR2 is SNEGSKA (reference sequence). There are 11 residues in the CDR3. Patients were diagnosed from clinical symptoms, serum thyroxine, TRAb, thyroid ultrasound and orbital computed tomography. As for this clonotype: Its antigen is unknown.

Amplification targeted the TCR beta CDR3 regions, with RNA transcripts as the source material. First-round RT-PCR relied on HTBI primers, and a second-round multiplex PCR came next. MiXCR, applied by TCRdb to the multiplex PCR reads, yields one record per CDR3 protein. The table records about 1.2 million distinct CDR3 sequences, about 38% of them present only once. The sequencing sample was made of peripheral blood or thyroid tissue (not recorded which). The chain joins TRBV20-1 to TRBJ2-7, with no clear D. This clonotype was sampled from an adult man with Graves' hyperthyroidism. The CDR3 DNA sequence: TGCAGCTTAGGGTTTATTGCCGAGCAGTACTTC. Its translation: CSLGFIAEQYF.